This T cell receptor (beta chain) is drawn from a study of T cell responses to AZD1222 COVID-19 vaccine. Sequencing used immunoSEQ multiplex PCR; TCRdb keeps in-frame clones, though not all of them. Among 120,000 or so clones listed, roughly 92% were seen once. CDR1 and CDR2 from the germline V gene are SGHAT and FQNNGV. The CDR3 has 16 residues. The V gene lost 1 base and the J gene lost 1 base, with 13 bases spanning the gap. To note about this clone: Its antigen is not identified.

Whole-study results and caveats: Donors were largely white British and mainly female; clonal diversity was possibly underestimated.

The receptor was derived from an adult in good health. The rearrangement joins TRBV11-2 to TRBJ1-1; D is perhaps TRBD1 (6 bases). Sequences were derived from peripheral blood, sampled on day 0 of AZD1222 vaccination. CDR3 coding DNA: TGTGCCAGCAGCTTAGCTAAACAGGGCCGGAACACTGAAGCTTTCTTT. It specifies CASSLAKQGRNTEAFF.